This TCR beta chain originates from a study of T cell responses to AZD1222 COVID-19 vaccine. With regard to this clone: Antigen unknown.

Repertoires were generated with immunoSEQ multiplex PCR, while TCRdb's copy carries only in-frame clones and drops some. The sample contains about 85,000 clones, more than 75% of which appear only once. There are 13 residues in the CDR3. J was trimmed by 7 bases and V by 5 bases; bases with no gene match: 4. Germline V lookup: CDR1 SGHTA, CDR2 FQGNSA. Study-wide results and limits: CD4 TCRs associated with vaccination spanned spike, dominating at 160-218 and 743-854. Females made up more of the donors, who were largely white British, and clonal diversity may have come out too low. Vaccination with two AZD1222 doses was followed by a rise in Spike-specific TCR breadth and depth. Repertoire samples came only from after the peak T cell response.

Sample: peripheral blood, taken on day 0 of AZD1222 vaccination. The origin of this receptor is an adult in good health. The V and J genes are TRBV7-2 and TRBJ2-7; 11 bases are a match to TRBD1. CDR3 DNA sequence: TGTGCCAGCAGCCGGGACAGGGGGAGTGAGCAGTACTTC. Translation: CASSRDRGSEQYF.